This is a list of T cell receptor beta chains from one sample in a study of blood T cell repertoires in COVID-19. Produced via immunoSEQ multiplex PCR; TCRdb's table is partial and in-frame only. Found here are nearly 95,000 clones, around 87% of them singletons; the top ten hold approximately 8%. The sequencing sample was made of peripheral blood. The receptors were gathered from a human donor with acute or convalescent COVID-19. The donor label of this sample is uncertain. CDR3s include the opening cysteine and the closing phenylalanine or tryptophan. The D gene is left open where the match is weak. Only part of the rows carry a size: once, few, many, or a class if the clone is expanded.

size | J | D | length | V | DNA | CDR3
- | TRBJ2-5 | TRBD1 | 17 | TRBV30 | TGTGCCCTCCGGGGAATGAGCCGGGACAGAGCACAAGAGACCCAGTACTTC | CALRGMSRDRAQETQYF
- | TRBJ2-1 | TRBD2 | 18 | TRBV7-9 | TGTGCCAGCAGCTTAGCCTACATCTCTAGCGGGGGGTGGAATGAGCAGTTCTTC | CASSLAYISSGGWNEQFF
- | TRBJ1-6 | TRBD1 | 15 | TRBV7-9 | TGTGCCAGCAGCTTATCGGGACAGGGACTATCACCCCTCCACTTT | CASSLSGQGLSPLHF
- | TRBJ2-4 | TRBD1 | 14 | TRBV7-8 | TGTGCCAGCAGCCCCTGGGACAGCAAAAACATTCAGTACTTC | CASSPWDSKNIQYF
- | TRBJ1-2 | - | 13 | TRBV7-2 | TGTGCCAGCAGCCGAACAGGGAGCCCTGGCTACACCTTC | CASSRTGSPGYTF
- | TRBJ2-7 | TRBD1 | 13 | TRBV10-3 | TGTGCCATCACGGGGACAGACCCCTACGAGCAGTACTTC | CAITGTDPYEQYF
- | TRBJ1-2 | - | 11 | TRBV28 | TGTGCCACCACGAGCAACTATGGCTACACCTTC | CATTSNYGYTF
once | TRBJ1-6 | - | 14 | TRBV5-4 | TGTGCCAGCCATGCGGACAGATATAATTCACCCCTCCACTTT | CASHADRYNSPLHF
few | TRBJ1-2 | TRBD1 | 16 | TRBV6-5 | TGTGCCAGCAGTTACGGCGGGACAGGGGAGATGGCTGGCTACACCTTC | CASSYGGTGEMAGYTF
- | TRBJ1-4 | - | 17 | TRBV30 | TGTGCCTGGAGTGAACGATCCACAGGGCTTGTGACTGGAAAACTGTTTTTT | CAWSERSTGLVTGKLFF
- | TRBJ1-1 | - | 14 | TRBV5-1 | TGCGCCAGCAGCTCCTCACCGGGGAACACTGAAGCTTTCTTT | CASSSSPGNTEAFF
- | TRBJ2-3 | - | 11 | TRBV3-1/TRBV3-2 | TGTGCCAGCAGCCAGTCTGATACGCAGTATTTT | CASSQSDTQYF
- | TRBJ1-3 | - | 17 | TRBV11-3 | TGTGCCAGCAGCGCCTCCCGGACAACAACCTCTGGAAACACCATATATTTT | CASSASRTTTSGNTIYF
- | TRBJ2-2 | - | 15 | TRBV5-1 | TGCGCCAGCAGCCCATCCGGGACAAACACCGGGGAGCTGTTTTTT | CASSPSGTNTGELFF
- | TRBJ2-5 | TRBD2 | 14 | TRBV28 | TGTGCCAGCAGTCTCGTGACTAGCCGGGAGACCCAGTACTTC | CASSLVTSRETQYF
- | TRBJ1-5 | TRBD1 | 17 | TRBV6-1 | TGTGCCAGCAGTGAAGCGTACGACAGGGGGCATTATCAGCCCCAGCATTTT | CASSEAYDRGHYQPQHF
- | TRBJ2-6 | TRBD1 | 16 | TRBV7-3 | TGTGCCAGCAGCTTTACAGGGGCAACCGGGGCCAACGTCCTGACTTTC | CASSFTGATGANVLTF
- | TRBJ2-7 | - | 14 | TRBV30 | TGTGCCTGGAGTCATAATAGTGAACCCTACGAGCAGTACTTC | CAWSHNSEPYEQYF
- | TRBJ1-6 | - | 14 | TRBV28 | TGTGCCAGCAGTTATCAGCCTAGTGGTTCACCCCTCCACTTT | CASSYQPSGSPLHF
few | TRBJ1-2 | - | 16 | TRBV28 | TGTGCCAGCAGCTCGTGGGGATCCCCGGGAGTGGGAGGCTACACCTTC | CASSSWGSPGVGGYTF
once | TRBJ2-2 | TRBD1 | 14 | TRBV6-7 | TGTGCCAGCAGTCCGACAGGGGGCCCCGGGGAGCTGTTTTTT | CASSPTGGPGELFF
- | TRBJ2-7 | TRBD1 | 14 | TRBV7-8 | TGTGCCAGCAGCTTTAGGGACAGTACCTACGAGCAGTACTTC | CASSFRDSTYEQYF
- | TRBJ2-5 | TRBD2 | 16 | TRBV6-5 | TGTGCCAGCAGTTACTCCGGTGGGACTACGCGGGAGACCCAGTACTTC | CASSYSGGTTRETQYF
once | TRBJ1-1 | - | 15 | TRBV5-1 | TGCGCCAGCAGCTTGGGTCCGGGTTTGAACACTGAAGCTTTCTTT | CASSLGPGLNTEAFF
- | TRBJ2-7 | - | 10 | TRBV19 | TGTGCCAGAGTGCGGGAATTGATCGGTTTC | CARVRELIGF
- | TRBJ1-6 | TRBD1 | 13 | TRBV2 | TGTGCCAGCAACACAGGGGAACCAGGGCCCCTCCACTTT | CASNTGEPGPLHF
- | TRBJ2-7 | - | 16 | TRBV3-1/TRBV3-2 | TGTGCCAGCAGCCGCCCTACAGGGTCTGGTTCCTACGAGCAGTACTTC | CASSRPTGSGSYEQYF
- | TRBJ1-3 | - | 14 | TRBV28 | TGTGCCAGCACCAATGGGGGGGCTGGAAACACCATATATTTT | CASTNGGAGNTIYF
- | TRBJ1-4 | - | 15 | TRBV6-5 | TGTGCCAGCCCCTCCCTCCCGGCGGCTAATGAAAAACTGTTTTTT | CASPSLPAANEKLFF
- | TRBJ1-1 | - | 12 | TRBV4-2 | TGTGCCAGCAGCCAAAATGGGAGAGAAGCTTTCTTT | CASSQNGREAFF
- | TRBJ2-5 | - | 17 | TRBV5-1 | TGCGCCAGCAGCTTGGATTACTCCCGAGTTCCCGGAGAGACCCAGTACTTC | CASSLDYSRVPGETQYF
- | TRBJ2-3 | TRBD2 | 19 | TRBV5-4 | TGTGCCAGCAGCCTATTGGCTAGCGGGGTCCCAGCCTCTACAGATACGCAGTATTTT | CASSLLASGVPASTDTQYF
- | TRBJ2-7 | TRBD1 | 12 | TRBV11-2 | TGTGCCAGCAGCTCCCAACCGGGACAGGGGTCCTTC | CASSSQPGQGSF
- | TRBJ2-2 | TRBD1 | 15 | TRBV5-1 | TGCGCCAGCAGCCAGACAGGGACCGACACCGGGGAGCTGTTTTTT | CASSQTGTDTGELFF
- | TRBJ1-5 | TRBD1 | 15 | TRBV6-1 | TGTGCCAGCAGTGACGACAGGGTCCTCAATCAGCCCCAGCATTTT | CASSDDRVLNQPQHF
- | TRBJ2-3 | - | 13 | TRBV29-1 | TGCAGCGTTGAAGTAGGAGGTACAGATACGCAGTATTTT | CSVEVGGTDTQYF
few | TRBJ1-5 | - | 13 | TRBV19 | TGTGCCAGTATAATGCGGGATGGTCAGCCCCAGCATTTT | CASIMRDGQPQHF
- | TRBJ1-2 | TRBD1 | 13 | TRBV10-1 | TGCGCCAGCAGCCAGGGGGATAACTATGGCTACACCTTC | CASSQGDNYGYTF
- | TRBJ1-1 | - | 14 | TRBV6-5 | TGTGCCAGCAGTTACTCGACGAGCAGGGCTGAAGCTTTCTTT | CASSYSTSRAEAFF
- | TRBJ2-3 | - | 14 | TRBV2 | TGTGCCAGCAATCGACTAACCTCCACAGATACGCAGTATTTT | CASNRLTSTDTQYF
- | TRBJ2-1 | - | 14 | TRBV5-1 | TGCGCCAGCAGCTTGCAGGACACCTACAATGAGCAGTTCTTC | CASSLQDTYNEQFF
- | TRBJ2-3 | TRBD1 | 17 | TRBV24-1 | TGTGCCACCAGTGGTCGGGATGGGGCAGGGGGAACAGATACGCAGTATTTT | CATSGRDGAGGTDTQYF
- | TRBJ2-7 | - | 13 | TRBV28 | TGTGCCAGCAGGCGGGACAGTAGTTACGAGCAGTACTTC | CASRRDSSYEQYF
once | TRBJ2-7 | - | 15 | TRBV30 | TGTGCCTGGAGAGGTGTCAGGTTAGGCTCCTACGAGCAGTACTTC | CAWRGVRLGSYEQYF
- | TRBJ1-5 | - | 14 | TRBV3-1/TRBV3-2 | TGTGCCAGCAGCCAAGATAATAGCAATCAGCCCCAGCATTTT | CASSQDNSNQPQHF
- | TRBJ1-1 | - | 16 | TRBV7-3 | TGTGCCAGCAGCACCCGTGGGGGGGCGGCGGCCACTGAAGCTTTCTTT | CASSTRGGAAATEAFF